These T cell receptor beta chains were read from a single sample in a study of blood T cell repertoires in COVID-19. Some clones are missing from TCRdb's copy, which holds only in-frame ones; the method was immunoSEQ multiplex PCR. This table holds approximately 76,000 clones, about nine tenths found once. Sequenced input: peripheral blood. The receptors originated from a woman aged 55 to 70 with acute or convalescent COVID-19. The CDR3 runs from the conserved cysteine through the conserved F or W.

j_call,v_call,cdr3_aa
TRBJ2-2,TRBV4-2,CASSQREDGTGELFF
TRBJ1-1,TRBV5-1,CASSPLDSIVNTEAFF
TRBJ2-5,TRBV4-2,CASSQGVAVQETQYF
TRBJ2-1,TRBV19,CASSPVAVNEQFF
TRBJ2-7,TRBV29-1,CSVGPDRVHEQYF
TRBJ1-3,TRBV18,CASSPRGSRETGNTIYF
TRBJ2-4,TRBV20-1,CSASRQQALQYF
TRBJ2-7,TRBV2,CASTGGEKREQYF
TRBJ2-7,TRBV10-3,CAIRPTSGPYLEQYF
TRBJ1-6,TRBV30,CAWRLRTGSSSYNSPLHF
TRBJ2-2,TRBV30,CAWRIPGLAGGYNTGELFF
TRBJ1-2,TRBV6-5,CASSFDRGHGYTF
TRBJ2-2,TRBV4-2,CASSLRGGGNGELFF
TRBJ2-2,TRBV3-1/TRBV3-2,CASSQGRTNTGELFF
TRBJ1-4,TRBV7-2,CASSFAGAAKLFF
TRBJ2-5,TRBV7-2,CASSLGQAETQYF
TRBJ2-1,TRBV9,CASSVALAGGSDEQFF
TRBJ1-1,TRBV4-2,CASSQVGSGGTEAFF
TRBJ2-7,TRBV19,CASSIAGLSSYEQYF
TRBJ2-1,TRBV24-1,CATSDPRDNYNEQFF
TRBJ2-7,TRBV7-9,CASGRQTGQISYEQYF
TRBJ1-4,TRBV6-5,CASSRGWTNEKLFF
TRBJ1-5,TRBV2,CASSAQGIEQPQHF
TRBJ2-7,TRBV7-9,CASSPPGHSSSYEQYF
TRBJ1-1,TRBV3-1/TRBV3-2,CASSQTGENTEAFF
TRBJ1-5,TRBV28,CASSLYRTGDGNQPQHF
TRBJ2-3,TRBV19,CASSSGEGTDTQYF